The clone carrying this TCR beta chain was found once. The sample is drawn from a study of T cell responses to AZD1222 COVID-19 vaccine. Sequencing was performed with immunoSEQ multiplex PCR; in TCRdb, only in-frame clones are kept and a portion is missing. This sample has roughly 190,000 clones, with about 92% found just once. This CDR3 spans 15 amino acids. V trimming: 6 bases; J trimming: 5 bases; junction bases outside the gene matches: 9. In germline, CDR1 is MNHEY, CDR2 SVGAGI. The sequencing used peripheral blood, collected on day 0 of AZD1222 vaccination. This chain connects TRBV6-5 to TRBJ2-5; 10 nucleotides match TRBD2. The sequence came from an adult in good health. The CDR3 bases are TGTGCCAGCAGCCAGAGGACTAGCGGCGGGGAGACCCAGTACTTC. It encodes CASSQRTSGGETQYF.